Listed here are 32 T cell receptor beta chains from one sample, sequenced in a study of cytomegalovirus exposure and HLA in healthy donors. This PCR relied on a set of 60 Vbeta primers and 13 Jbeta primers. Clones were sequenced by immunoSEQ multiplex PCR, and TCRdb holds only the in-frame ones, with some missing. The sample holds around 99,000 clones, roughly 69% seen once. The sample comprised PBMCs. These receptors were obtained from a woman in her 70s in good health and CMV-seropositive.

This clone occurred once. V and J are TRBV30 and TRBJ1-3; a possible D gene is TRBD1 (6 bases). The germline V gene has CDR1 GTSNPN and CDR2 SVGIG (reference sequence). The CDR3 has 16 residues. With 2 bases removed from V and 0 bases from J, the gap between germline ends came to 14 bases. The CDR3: CAWSTMDSFSGNTIYF. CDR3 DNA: TGTGCCTGGAGTACCATGGACAGCTTCTCTGGAAACACCATATATTTT.

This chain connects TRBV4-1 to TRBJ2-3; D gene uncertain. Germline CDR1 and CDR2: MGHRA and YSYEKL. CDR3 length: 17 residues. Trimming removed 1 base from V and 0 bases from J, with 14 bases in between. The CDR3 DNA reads TGCGCCAGCAGCCAAGCAATACTACCCTCTAGCACAGATACGCAGTATTTT. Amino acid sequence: CASSQAILPSSTDTQYF.

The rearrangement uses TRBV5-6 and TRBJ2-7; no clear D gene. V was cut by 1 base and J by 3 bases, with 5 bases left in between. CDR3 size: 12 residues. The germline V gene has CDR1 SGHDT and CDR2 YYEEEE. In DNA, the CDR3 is TGTGCCAGCAGCTTGTCAAACTACGAGCAGTACTTC. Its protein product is CASSLSNYEQYF.

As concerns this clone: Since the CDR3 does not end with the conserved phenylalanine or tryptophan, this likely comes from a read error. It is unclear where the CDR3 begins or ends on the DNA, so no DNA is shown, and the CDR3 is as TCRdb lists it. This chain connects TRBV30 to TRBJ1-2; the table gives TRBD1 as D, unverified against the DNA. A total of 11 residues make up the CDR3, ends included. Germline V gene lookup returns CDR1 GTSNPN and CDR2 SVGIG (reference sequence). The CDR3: CAWSSMQTLQV.

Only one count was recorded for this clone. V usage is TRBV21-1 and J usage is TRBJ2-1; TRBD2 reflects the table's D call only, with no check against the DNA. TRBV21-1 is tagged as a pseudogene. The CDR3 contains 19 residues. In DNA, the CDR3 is TGTGCCAGCAGCAAGCCGGGACTAGCGGGGGGACCGCCCTACAATGAGCAGTTCTTC. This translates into CASSKPGLAGGPPYNEQFF.

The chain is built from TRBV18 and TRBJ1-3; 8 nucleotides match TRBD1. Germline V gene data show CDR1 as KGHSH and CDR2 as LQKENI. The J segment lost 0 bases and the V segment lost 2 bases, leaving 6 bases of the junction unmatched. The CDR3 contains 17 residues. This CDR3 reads CASSPGTGQSSGNTIYF. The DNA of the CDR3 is TGTGCCAGCTCACCAGGGACAGGACAGAGCTCTGGAAACACCATATATTTT.

The CDR3 spells CASSYSRASGYNEQFF. CDR3 bases: TGTGCCAGCAGTTACTCGAGGGCTAGCGGGTACAATGAGCAGTTCTTC. This chain uses TRBV6-5 with TRBJ2-1; 8 bases agree with TRBD2. Germline assignment: CDR1 MNHEY and CDR2 SVGAGI. V dropped 0 bases and J dropped 4; count of bases not matched to a gene: 5. The CDR3 totals 16 residues.

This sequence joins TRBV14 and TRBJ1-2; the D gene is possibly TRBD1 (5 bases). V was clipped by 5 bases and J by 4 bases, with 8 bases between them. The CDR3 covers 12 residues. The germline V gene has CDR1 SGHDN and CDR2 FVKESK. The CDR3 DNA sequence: TGTGCCAGCAGCTCCGGGGGCTATGGCTACACCTTC. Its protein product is CASSSGGYGYTF.

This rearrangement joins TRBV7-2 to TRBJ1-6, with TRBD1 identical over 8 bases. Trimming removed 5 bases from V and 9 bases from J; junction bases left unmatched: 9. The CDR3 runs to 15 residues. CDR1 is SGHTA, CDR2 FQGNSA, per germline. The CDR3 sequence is CASSPRQGKSSPLHF. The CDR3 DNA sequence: TGTGCCAGCAGCCCCAGACAGGGGAAAAGTTCACCCCTCCACTTT.

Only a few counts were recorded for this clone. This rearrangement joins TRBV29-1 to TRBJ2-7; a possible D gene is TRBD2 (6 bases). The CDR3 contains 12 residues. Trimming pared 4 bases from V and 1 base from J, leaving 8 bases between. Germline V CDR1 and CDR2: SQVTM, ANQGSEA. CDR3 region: CSVGGESYEQYF. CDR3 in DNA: TGCAGCGTTGGGGGGGAGTCCTACGAGCAGTACTTC.

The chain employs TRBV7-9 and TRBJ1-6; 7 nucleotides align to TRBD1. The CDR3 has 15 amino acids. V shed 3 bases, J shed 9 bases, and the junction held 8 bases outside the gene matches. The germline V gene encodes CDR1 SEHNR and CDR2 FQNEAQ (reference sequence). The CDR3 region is CASSFDRADSSPLHF. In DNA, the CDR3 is TGTGCCAGCAGCTTTGACAGGGCAGATTCTTCACCCCTCCACTTT.

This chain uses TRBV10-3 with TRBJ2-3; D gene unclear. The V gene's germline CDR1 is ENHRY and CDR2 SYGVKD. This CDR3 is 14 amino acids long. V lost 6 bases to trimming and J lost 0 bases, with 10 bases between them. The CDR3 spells CAIREATSTDTQYF. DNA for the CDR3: TGTGCCATCAGAGAAGCTACTAGCACAGATACGCAGTATTTT.

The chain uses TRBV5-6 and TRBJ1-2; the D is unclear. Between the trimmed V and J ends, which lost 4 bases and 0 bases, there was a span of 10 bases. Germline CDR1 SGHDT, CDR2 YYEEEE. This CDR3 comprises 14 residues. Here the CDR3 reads CASSVAGTNYGYTF. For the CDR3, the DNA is TGTGCCAGCAGCGTCGCCGGGACTAACTATGGCTACACCTTC.

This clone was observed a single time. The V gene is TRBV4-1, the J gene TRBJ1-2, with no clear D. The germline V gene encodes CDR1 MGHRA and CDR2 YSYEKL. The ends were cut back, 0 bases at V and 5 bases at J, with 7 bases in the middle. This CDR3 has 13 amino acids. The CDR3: CASSQEGRYGYTF. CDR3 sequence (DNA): TGCGCCAGCAGCCAAGAGGGCAGGTATGGCTACACCTTC.

CDR3 in DNA: TGTGCCAGCACGGGTCATAATTCACCCCTCCACTTT. Translation gives CASTGHNSPLHF. The chain links TRBV6-5 to TRBJ1-6; no clear D gene. With 7 bases removed from V and 5 bases from J, the gap between germline ends came to 6 bases. The CDR3 loop spans 12 amino acids. CDR1 and CDR2 from the germline V gene are MNHEY and SVGAGI.

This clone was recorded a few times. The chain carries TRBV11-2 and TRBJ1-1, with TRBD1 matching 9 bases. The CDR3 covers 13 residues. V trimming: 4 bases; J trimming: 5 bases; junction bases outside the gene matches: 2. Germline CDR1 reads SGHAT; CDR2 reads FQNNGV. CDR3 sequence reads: CASSSDRGTEAFF. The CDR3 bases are TGTGCCAGCAGCTCGGACAGGGGAACTGAAGCTTTCTTT.

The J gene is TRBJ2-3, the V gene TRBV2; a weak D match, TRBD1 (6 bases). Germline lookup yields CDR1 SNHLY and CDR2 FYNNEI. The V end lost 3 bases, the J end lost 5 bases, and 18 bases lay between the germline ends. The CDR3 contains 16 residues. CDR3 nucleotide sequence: TGTGCCAGCAGTGAGTTGGGGGCTAGCCCTGAAGATACGCAGTATTTT. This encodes CASSELGASPEDTQYF.

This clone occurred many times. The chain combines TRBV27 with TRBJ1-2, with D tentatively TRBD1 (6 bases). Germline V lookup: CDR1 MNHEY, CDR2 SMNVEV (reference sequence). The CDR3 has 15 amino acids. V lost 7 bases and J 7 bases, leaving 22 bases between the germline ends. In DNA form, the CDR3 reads TGTGCCAGCACCTCCACAGGGTCTGATTTCTCTGGCTACACCTTC. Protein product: CASTSTGSDFSGYTF.

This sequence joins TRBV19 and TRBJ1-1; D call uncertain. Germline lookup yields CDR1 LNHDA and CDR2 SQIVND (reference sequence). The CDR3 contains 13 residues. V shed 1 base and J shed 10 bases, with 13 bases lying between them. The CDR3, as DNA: TGTGCCAGTAGTATAGGGCAGGACTCGAGAGCTTTCTTT. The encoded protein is CASSIGQDSRAFF.

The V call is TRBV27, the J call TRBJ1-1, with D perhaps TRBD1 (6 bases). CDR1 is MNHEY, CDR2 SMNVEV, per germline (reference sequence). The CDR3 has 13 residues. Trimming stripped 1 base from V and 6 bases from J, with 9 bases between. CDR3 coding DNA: TGTGCCAGCAGTTTATACAGGGTCGCTGAAGCTTTCTTT. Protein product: CASSLYRVAEAFF.

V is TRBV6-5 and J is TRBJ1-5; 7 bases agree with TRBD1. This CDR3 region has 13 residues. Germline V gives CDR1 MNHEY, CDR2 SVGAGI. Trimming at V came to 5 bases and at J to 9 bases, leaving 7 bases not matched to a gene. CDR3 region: CASSPETGRPQHF. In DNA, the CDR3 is TGTGCCAGCAGTCCCGAGACAGGGCGGCCCCAGCATTTT.

CDR3 bases: TGTGCCAGTAGTACCCACTCAGGGGATGGCACTGAAGCTTTCTTT. Amino acid sequence: CASSTHSGDGTEAFF. The J gene is TRBJ1-1, the V gene TRBV19, with a tentative D call TRBD1 (6 bases). The CDR3 length is 15 residues. Germline-derived CDR1 and CDR2 are LNHDA and SQIVND (reference sequence). Trimming stripped 4 bases from V and 4 bases from J, with 16 bases between.

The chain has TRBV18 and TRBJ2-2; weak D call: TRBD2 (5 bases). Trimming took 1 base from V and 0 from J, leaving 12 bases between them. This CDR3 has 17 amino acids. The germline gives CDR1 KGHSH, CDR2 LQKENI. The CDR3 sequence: CASSPRSIGTNTGELFF. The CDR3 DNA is TGTGCCAGCTCACCACGAAGCATCGGGACGAACACCGGGGAGCTGTTTTTT.

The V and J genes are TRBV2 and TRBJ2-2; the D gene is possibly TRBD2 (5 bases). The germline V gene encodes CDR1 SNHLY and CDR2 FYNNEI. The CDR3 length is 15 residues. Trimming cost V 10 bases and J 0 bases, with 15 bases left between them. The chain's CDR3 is CAKRSGRSNTGELFF. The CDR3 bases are TGTGCCAAGCGGTCCGGCCGCTCGAACACCGGGGAGCTGTTTTTT.

CDR3 nucleotides: TGTGCCATCAGTGAGTCGCTCAGGGGTACGAACGAGCAGTACTTC. Its translation is CAISESLRGTNEQYF. The chain combines TRBV10-3 with TRBJ2-7; maybe TRBD1 (6 bases). CDR1 and CDR2 from the germline V gene are ENHRY and SYGVKD. This CDR3 spans 15 amino acids. The germline V and J ends were trimmed by 0 bases and 5 bases, with 14 bases remaining between them.

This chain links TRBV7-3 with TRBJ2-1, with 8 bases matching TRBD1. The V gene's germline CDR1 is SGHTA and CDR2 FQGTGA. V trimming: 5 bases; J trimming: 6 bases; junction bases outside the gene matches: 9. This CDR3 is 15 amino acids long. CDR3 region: CASSQSGQARNEQFF. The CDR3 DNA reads TGTGCCAGCAGCCAGTCGGGACAGGCCCGCAATGAGCAGTTCTTC. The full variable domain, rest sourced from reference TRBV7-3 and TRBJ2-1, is GAGVSQTPSNKVTEKGKYVELRCDPISGHTALYWYRQSLGQGPEFLIYFQGTGAADDSGLPNDRFFAVRPEGSVSTLKIQRTERGDSAVYLCASSQSGQARNEQFFGPGTRLTVL.

In DNA, the CDR3 is TGTGCCAGCAGGGAGACCTTCTATGGCTACACCTTC. Amino acids: CASRETFYGYTF. The chain has TRBV2 and TRBJ1-2, with unresolved D. Per the germline V gene, CDR1 is SNHLY and CDR2 is FYNNEI. CDR3 length: 12 amino acids. Trimming pared 6 bases from V and 4 bases from J, leaving 9 bases between.

The DNA of the CDR3 is TGTGCCTGGAGGGGGAAGCGGGGGACAAAAGAGACCCAGTACTTC. Its translation: CAWRGKRGTKETQYF. This sequence joins TRBV30 and TRBJ2-5; 8 bases agree with TRBD2. With 3 bases clipped from V and 3 bases from J, the junction kept 9 bases outside the gene matches. CDR1 GTSNPN and CDR2 SVGIG come from the germline V gene (reference sequence). The CDR3 runs to 15 residues.

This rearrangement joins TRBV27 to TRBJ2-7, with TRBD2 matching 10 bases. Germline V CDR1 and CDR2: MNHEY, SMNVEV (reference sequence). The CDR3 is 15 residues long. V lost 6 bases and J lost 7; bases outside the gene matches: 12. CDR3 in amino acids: CASRVGTSATQEQYF. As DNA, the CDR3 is TGTGCCAGCAGAGTTGGGACTAGCGCTACACAAGAGCAGTACTTC.

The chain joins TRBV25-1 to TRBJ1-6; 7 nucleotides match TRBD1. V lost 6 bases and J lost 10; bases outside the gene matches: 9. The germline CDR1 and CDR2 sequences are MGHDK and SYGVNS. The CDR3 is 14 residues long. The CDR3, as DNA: TGTGCCAGCAGGGAGGGGACAGCTTCCTCACCCCTCCACTTT. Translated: CASREGTASSPLHF.

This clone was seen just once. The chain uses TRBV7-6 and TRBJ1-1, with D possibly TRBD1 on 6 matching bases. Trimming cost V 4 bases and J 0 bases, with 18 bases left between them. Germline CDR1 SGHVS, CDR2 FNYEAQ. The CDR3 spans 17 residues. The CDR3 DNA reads TGTGCCAGCAGCTCGGGCCGATGGGACACCATGAACACTGAAGCTTTCTTT. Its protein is CASSSGRWDTMNTEAFF.

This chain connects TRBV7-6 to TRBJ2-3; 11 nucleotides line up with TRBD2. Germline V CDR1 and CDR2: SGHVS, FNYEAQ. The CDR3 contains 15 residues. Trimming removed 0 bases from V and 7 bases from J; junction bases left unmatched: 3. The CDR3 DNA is TGTGCCAGCAGCTTAGCTAGCGGGGGGGCAAATACGCAGTATTTT. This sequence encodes CASSLASGGANTQYF.